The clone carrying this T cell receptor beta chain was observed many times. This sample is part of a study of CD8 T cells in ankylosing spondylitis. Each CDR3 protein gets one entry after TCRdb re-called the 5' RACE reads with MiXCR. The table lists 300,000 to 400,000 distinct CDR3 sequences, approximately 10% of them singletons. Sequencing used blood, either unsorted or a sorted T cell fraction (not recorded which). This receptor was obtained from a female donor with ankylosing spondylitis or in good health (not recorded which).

CDR3 coding DNA: TGTGCCAGCAGCCCGGGACAGGGAATCATGGATGAGCAGTTCTTC. Its translation is CASSPGQGIMDEQFF. The chain recombines TRBV11-2 with TRBJ2-1, with 9 bases aligning to TRBD1. V lost 5 bases to trimming and J lost 8 bases; unmatched junction nucleotides: 10. From germline, CDR1 is SGHAT and CDR2 FQNNGV. The CDR3 has 15 residues.